One sample yielded the 10 T cell receptor beta chains listed below, sequenced in a study of T-cell reconstitution after alpha-beta-depleted transplantation in children. Preparation of the TCRbeta library used unique molecular identifiers. TCRdb passed the PCR reads through MiXCR, listing each CDR3 protein once. Of about 500,000 distinct CDR3 sequences detected, about 10% appear once; the ten largest clones hold roughly 15%. The sample consisted of PBMCs, mostly from graft donor cells, taken 180 days after TCRalphabeta/CD19-depleted stem cell transplant. The receptors were gathered from a female patient aged 2 to 10 who had a stem cell transplant for aplastic anemia, so the T cells may come from the graft donor.

The CDR3 DNA reads as TGCAGTGCTTTCGCGCGGAATAGCAATCAGCCCCAGCATTTT. It encodes CSAFARNSNQPQHF. This chain uses TRBV20-1 with TRBJ1-5; D is uncertain. Germline CDR1 and CDR2: DFQATT and SNEGSKA (reference sequence). The CDR3 is made up of 14 amino acids. V was shortened by 5 bases and J by 0 bases, with 11 bases between the two germline ends.

The J gene is TRBJ2-3, the V gene TRBV12-3 or TRBV12-4; D not certain. V was clipped by 1 base and J by 4 bases, with 12 bases between them. CDR3 length: 15 amino acids. The CDR3 protein is CASSLVDPPSDTQYF. The CDR3 coding sequence is TGTGCCAGCAGTTTAGTGGATCCACCGTCAGATACGCAGTATTTT.

The chain employs TRBV2 and TRBJ2-1, with 10 bases identical to TRBD2. The germline gives CDR1 SNHLY, CDR2 FYNNEI. This CDR3 has 15 residues. Losses at the gene ends were 8 bases for V and 1 base for J; bases not matched to a gene: 5. The CDR3 loop reads CASGPSGGSYNEQFF. In DNA, the CDR3 is TGTGCCAGCGGTCCTAGCGGGGGATCCTACAATGAGCAGTTCTTC.

This clonotype was observed many times. This chain links TRBV20-1 with TRBJ2-5; TRBD1 matches at 8 bases. Losses at the gene ends were 7 bases for V and 4 bases for J; bases not matched to a gene: 11. CDR3 length: 14 residues. Looked up from germline, CDR1 is DFQATT and CDR2 is SNEGSKA (reference sequence). The CDR3 here is CSDSRTGFVETQYF. CDR3 bases: TGCAGTGACTCACGGACAGGGTTCGTAGAGACCCAGTACTTC.

This clonotype has a handful of counts. J is TRBJ2-7 and V is TRBV28, with 8 bases identical to TRBD1. V gave up 10 bases and J gave up 3 bases; unmatched junction bases: 14. Germline lookup yields CDR1 MDHEN and CDR2 SYDVKM. The CDR3 is 15 residues long. CDR3 nucleotides: TGTGCCACTCAGGGCGGGGACAGGCACATCTACGAGCAGTACTTC. Its translation: CATQGGDRHIYEQYF.

This clonotype was seen a handful of times. This chain connects TRBV25-1 to TRBJ1-3, with D possibly TRBD1 on 5 matching bases. The CDR3 totals 14 residues. Germline loops: CDR1 MGHDK, CDR2 SYGVNS. Trimming shortened V by 4 bases and J by 0 bases, and 7 bases separated the two germline ends. The CDR3 protein is CASSAQGSGNTIYF. For the CDR3, the DNA is TGTGCCAGCAGTGCTCAGGGCTCTGGAAACACCATATATTTT.

V is TRBV29-1 and J is TRBJ1-1, with a possible D match to TRBD1 (5 bases). CDR3 length: 16 amino acids. Germline V gene data show CDR1 as SQVTM and CDR2 as ANQGSEA. Deletions cut 1 base from V and 1 base from J, with 16 bases between. CDR3 bases: TGCAGCGTTGAAGGTCTCTACTTTCAGGGGAACACTGAAGCTTTCTTT. Translation gives CSVEGLYFQGNTEAFF.

V usage is TRBV20-1 and J usage is TRBJ2-5; possible D gene TRBD2, 6 bases. CDR3 length equals 15 residues. V was trimmed by 1 base and J by 3 bases, leaving 15 bases between them. Germline V gene lookup returns CDR1 DFQATT and CDR2 SNEGSKA (reference sequence). The CDR3: CSARGVAGLKETQYF. The CDR3 DNA reads TGCAGTGCTAGAGGTGTCGCGGGACTCAAAGAGACCCAGTACTTC.

This clonotype was picked up many times. The DNA for the CDR3 is TGTGCCACCAGCAGAGATAGCAGGGTTCACGAGCAGTACTTC. This gives the protein CATSRDSRVHEQYF. The genes are TRBV15 and TRBJ2-7, with D tentatively TRBD1 (5 bases). Looked up from germline, CDR1 is LNHNV and CDR2 is YYDKDF (reference sequence). V was shortened by 0 bases and J by 5 bases, with 11 bases between the two germline ends. The CDR3 runs 14 residues.

On this clonotype itself: At one boundary the junction diverges from the germline segment, which might be a read error. CDR3 residues: CASRQRNTRELFF. In DNA, the CDR3 is TGTGCCAGCAGGCAGCGGAACACCCGGGAGCTGTTTTTT. This chain uses TRBV7-4 with TRBJ2-2, with D possibly TRBD2 on 5 matching bases. CDR3 size: 13 residues. Germline CDR1 and CDR2: SGHVT and SQSDAQ.